Below, 9 T cell receptor beta chains from the same sample are listed, as sequenced in a study of vaccination and CD4 T cells after COVID-19. Cultured CD4+ T cell DNA was sequenced using the Oncomine TCR Beta short-read assay. TCRdb ran MiXCR on the PCR reads and lists one entry per CDR3 protein. The data contain about 19,000 distinct CDR3 sequences, 25% to 40% of them singletons. Treatment given: roughly 10-day PBMC culture with coronavirus spike peptide pools or control peptides (ViraFEST assay). Their antigens remain unidentified. Sequenced: cultured CD4+ T cells from blood. The receptors here all came from a human donor with COVID-19.

The chain uses TRBV11-3 and TRBJ1-5; D call uncertain. Germline CDR1 SGHNT, CDR2 YENEEA. Trimming took off 1 base at V and 5 bases at J, with 6 bases between the two ends. This CDR3 contains 13 residues. The CDR3 sequence is CASSLGNHQPQHF. DNA of the CDR3: TGTGCCAGCAGCTTAGGAAATCATCAGCCCCAGCATTTT. The full variable domain, its missing parts supplied by reference TRBV11-3 and TRBJ1-5, is EAGVVQSPRYKIIEKKQPVAFWCNPISGHNTLYWYLQNLGQGPELLIRYENEEAVDDSQLPKDRFSAERLKGVDSTLKIQPAELGDSAVYLCASSLGNHQPQHFGDGTRLSIL.

The chain uses TRBV6-5 and TRBJ2-3; 14 bases fit TRBD2. The J segment lost 3 bases and the V segment lost 2 bases, leaving 4 bases of the junction unmatched. There are 17 residues in the CDR3. Germline CDR1 MNHEY, CDR2 SVGAGI. CDR3 nucleotides: TGTGCCAGCAGTTACGGGACTAGCGGGGGTGGAACAGATACGCAGTATTTT. This translates into CASSYGTSGGGTDTQYF.

The J gene is TRBJ2-7, the V gene TRBV20-1, with D possibly called TRBD1 or TRBD2 (5 bases each). The CDR3 is 15 amino acids. Trimming removed 3 bases from V and 5 bases from J, with 20 bases in between. Germline lookup yields CDR1 DFQATT and CDR2 SNEGSKA (reference sequence). CDR3: CSASTGPLVAHEQYF. CDR3 DNA: TGCAGTGCTAGTACGGGACCCCTGGTTGCCCACGAGCAGTACTTC.

V usage is TRBV29-1 and J usage is TRBJ1-3; D perhaps matches TRBD1 (5 bases). Trimming took 2 bases from V and 2 from J, leaving 7 bases between them. Looked up from germline, CDR1 is SQVTM and CDR2 is ANQGSEA. There are 13 residues in the CDR3. In DNA form, the CDR3 reads TGCAGCGTTGAACAGACAGCTGGAAACACCATATATTTT. This encodes CSVEQTAGNTIYF.

The chain has TRBV20-1 and TRBJ2-5; D unresolved. CDR1 DFQATT and CDR2 SNEGSKA come from the germline V gene (reference sequence). Deletions cut 7 bases from V and 5 bases from J, with 26 bases between. The CDR3 contains 16 residues. CDR3 residues: CSVRSDPFNYRETQYF. CDR3 sequence (DNA): TGCAGTGTCCGGTCCGATCCTTTCAATTATCGGGAGACCCAGTACTTC.

This clonotype appeared a few times. This chain links TRBV20-1 with TRBJ1-1, with 7 bases that match TRBD1. CDR3 size: 14 residues. Germline loops: CDR1 DFQATT, CDR2 SNEGSKA (reference sequence). V lost 6 bases to trimming and J lost 0 bases; unmatched junction nucleotides: 7. The CDR3 bases are TGCAGTGCAACAGGGGCCTTAATGAACACTGAAGCTTTCTTT. Protein: CSATGALMNTEAFF.

This clonotype has just a few counts. V is TRBV6-1 and J is TRBJ1-5; possibly TRBD1 for D (5 bases). V gave up 0 bases and J gave up 4 bases, with 16 bases separating them. The CDR3 is 17 amino acids. Germline CDR1 and CDR2: MNHNS and SASEGT. The DNA for the CDR3 is TGTGCCAGCAGTGAAGCTGGGGCGTGGGTTCTTAATCAGCCCCAGCATTTT. Amino acids: CASSEAGAWVLNQPQHF.

This sequence joins TRBV7-2 and TRBJ2-5, with D unclear. Trimming stripped 5 bases from V and 0 bases from J, with 16 bases between. Germline CDR1 SGHTA, CDR2 FQGNSA. This CDR3 contains 16 residues. The CDR3: CASSVGLVPYQETQYF. For the CDR3, the DNA is TGTGCCAGCAGCGTCGGTTTAGTCCCGTACCAAGAGACCCAGTACTTC.

This clonotype was picked up one time. One end of the junction does not line up with germline, which may come from a read error. The V and J genes are TRBV20-1 and TRBJ1-1, with a weak D call TRBD1 (5 bases). CDR1 and CDR2 (germline): DFQATT, SNEGSKA (reference sequence). The CDR3 totals 13 residues. CDR3 DNA: TGCGGTGCTAGGGAGGGGTTGTACACTGAAGCTTTCTTT. It codes for CGAREGLYTEAFF.